The clone carrying this T cell receptor (beta chain) occurred a few times. The antigen is unknown. The stimulus was an HIV-1 Gag 15-mer peptide pool, 0.9 to 1 ug/peptide/mL. CD40L/CD69 double-negative CD45RO-high memory CD4+ T cells were collected. For at least 4 years, plasma HIV-1 RNA was undetectable (<50 copies/mL). This was the immunoSEQ version 4 assay in survey mode. Method: immunoSEQ multiplex PCR; TCRdb's copy keeps in-frame clones and lacks some. The table has about 64,000 clones, under 80% seen once. This sample is part of a study of persistence of HIV-infected CD4 T cells. Study background: CD4+ T cells responding to CMV or HIV-1 Gag were isolated. Study results and caveats: TCRbeta richness was lower in CMV- and Gag-responding cells than in anti-CD3/anti-CD28-responding cells.

Germline V gene data show CDR1 as MGHRA and CDR2 as YSYEKL. Trimming removed 1 base at V and 1 base at J, with 11 bases between. CDR3 length equals 17 residues. This sequence joins TRBV4-1 and TRBJ1-6, with D possibly being TRBD1 (5 bases). Sample: CD4+ T cells sorted from PBMCs after roughly 20-hour stimulation, taken from a patient who received antiretroviral therapy. The source is an adult man with HIV who was CMV-seropositive. The CDR3 region has the DNA TGCGCCAGCAGCCAAGGACAGAGGTTGTCCTATAATTCACCCCTCCACTTT. Protein: CASSQGQRLSYNSPLHF.